What follows is one TCR beta chain and its context. Its target is not known. In the PCR, 60 Vbeta and 13 Jbeta primers were used. Generated by immunoSEQ multiplex PCR, the TCRdb table keeps only in-frame clones and is missing some. The table records some 200,000 clones, 81% of them present only once. The data are from a study of cytomegalovirus exposure and HLA in healthy donors. Study overall: Unique TCRs from HLA-typed donors, 65 million to 85 million of them, were held in an early data release.

Study-wide findings and caveats: What a later analysis reportedly showed was that an Asian-associated ancestry cluster had fewer N-insertions than the approximately 700-donor mean. In vitro data verified three CMV-associated chains as specific for CMV antigens. Reports indicated that the classifier achieved high specificity and sensitivity in diagnosing cytomegalovirus status.

Trimming took 10 bases from V and 8 from J, leaving 21 bases between them. This CDR3 spans 15 amino acids. The V gene's germline CDR1 is SNHLY and CDR2 FYNNEI. The clonotype comes from a man in his forties or fifties in good health and CMV-seronegative. The chain is built from TRBV2 and TRBJ1-6, with D possibly matching TRBD1 (6 bases). Sequenced input: PBMCs. The CDR3 DNA reads TGTGCCACCAATGAAAAGACAGGAGCTTATTCACCCCTCCACTTT. Translation gives CATNEKTGAYSPLHF.